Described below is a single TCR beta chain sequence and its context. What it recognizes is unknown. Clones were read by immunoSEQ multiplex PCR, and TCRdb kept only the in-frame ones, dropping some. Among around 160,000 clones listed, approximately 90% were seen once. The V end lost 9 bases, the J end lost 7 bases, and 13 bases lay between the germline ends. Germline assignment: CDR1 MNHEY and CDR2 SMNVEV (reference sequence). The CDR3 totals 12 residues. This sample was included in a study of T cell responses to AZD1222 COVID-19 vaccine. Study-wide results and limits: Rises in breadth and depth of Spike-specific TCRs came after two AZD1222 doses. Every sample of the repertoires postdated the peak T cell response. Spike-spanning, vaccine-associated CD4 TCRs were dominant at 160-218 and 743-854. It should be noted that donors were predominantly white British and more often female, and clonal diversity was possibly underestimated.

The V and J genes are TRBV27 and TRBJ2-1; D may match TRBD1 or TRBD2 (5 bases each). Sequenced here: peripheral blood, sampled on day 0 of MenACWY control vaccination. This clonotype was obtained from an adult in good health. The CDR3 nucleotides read TGTGCCAGTCTCTCAGGGAGTAATGAGCAGTTCTTC. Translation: CASLSGSNEQFF.